This TCR beta chain originates from a study of T cells in localized non-small cell lung cancer. Whole-study results and caveats: One tumor region alone was sequenced, and heterogeneity therefore remains possible. A raised T cell density in blood coincided with lengthier overall survival. Adjacent uninvolved lung tissue had the highest T cell clonality, exceeding tumor.

Concerning this clone itself: As yet, its antigen is unknown.

Profiling relied on immunoSEQ multiplex PCR, and the TCRdb table lists in-frame clones only, not all of them. The sample shows several thousand clones, roughly three fifths of them seen only once. Trimming at V came to 5 bases and at J to 13 bases, leaving 8 bases not matched to a gene. Germline V gene lookup returns CDR1 MNHGY and CDR2 SAAAGT. CDR3 size: 12 residues. This TCR was recovered from a male donor aged 60 or over with stage I squamous cell lung carcinoma. Specimen: lymph node tissue, collected before any cancer treatment. The V and J genes are TRBV6-8 and TRBJ2-1, with TRBD1 identical over 7 bases. The CDR3: CASSPNRGHQFF. The CDR3 DNA follows: TGTGCCAGCAGTCCAAACAGGGGCCATCAGTTCTTC.